These T cell receptor beta chains were read from a single sample in a study of cytomegalovirus exposure and HLA in healthy donors. Sequencing used immunoSEQ multiplex PCR; TCRdb keeps in-frame clones, though not all of them. This sample has approximately 90,000 clones, with approximately 71% found just once. The sample was PBMCs. Receptor source: a man aged 30 to 39 in good health and CMV-seronegative. CDR3s leave out the opening cysteine and the closing phenylalanine or tryptophan.

TRBV4-1 | 13 | ASRPLDSPNTEAF
TRBV19 | 12 | ASSIGGHTDTQY
TRBV7-9 | 14 | ASSLIGTGYNSPLH
TRBV6-5 | 12 | ASTTSGDYNEQF
TRBV29-1 | 11 | SVILQGSTEAF
TRBV28 | 12 | ASRVQGVGTEAF
TRBV6-4 | 11 | ASSDGSGDEQF
TRBV6-1 | 13 | ASSPSPTGLGTQY
TRBV7-2 | 13 | ASSLEFGGVTEAF
TRBV9 | 12 | ASSVADREYEQY
TRBV6-5 | 13 | ASRPTGVGGNTIY
TRBV5-1 | 10 | ASSKTEDEQF
TRBV7-9 | 9 | ASSNSYEAF
TRBV28 | 15 | ASRTYVGTRASIEQF
TRBV30 | 9 | AWSVQSIAF
TRBV4-1 | 13 | ASSQDRGRTGELF
TRBV2 | 14 | ASSVPLTGANEKLF